A single sample gave rise to the 8 T cell receptor beta chains below, sequenced in a study of blood T cell repertoires in COVID-19. Sequencing used immunoSEQ multiplex PCR; TCRdb keeps in-frame clones, though not all of them. Of about 480,000 clones in the sample, about nine tenths are singletons; the top ten hold approximately 8%. What was sequenced was PBMCs or T cells enriched from blood (not recorded which). These receptor sequences come from a woman aged 60 to 75 who had recovered from COVID-19.

The chain recombines TRBV5-6 with TRBJ2-3; D unclear. The germline V gene encodes CDR1 SGHDT and CDR2 YYEEEE. Trimming took 1 base from V and 4 from J, leaving 10 bases between them. The CDR3 loop spans 14 amino acids. The CDR3 region has the DNA TGTGCCAGCAGCTTGTCTCAGGAAGCAGATACGCAGTATTTT. It translates to CASSLSQEADTQYF.

The chain employs TRBV2 and TRBJ1-1; D might be TRBD1 (5 bases). The CDR3 runs to 12 residues. Trimming left V 2 bases short and J 6 bases short, with 7 bases between. Germline assignment: CDR1 SNHLY and CDR2 FYNNEI. The CDR3 DNA sequence: TGTGCCAGCAGTGAACAGGGCCCTGAAGCTTTCTTT. Translating gives CASSEQGPEAFF.

The V and J genes are TRBV19 and TRBJ1-1; the match to TRBD1 covers 7 bases. CDR3 size: 13 residues. V was clipped by 6 bases and J by 3 bases; unmatched bases: 4. Germline V CDR1 and CDR2: LNHDA, SQIVND (reference sequence). The CDR3 is CASRNRGHTEAFF. The CDR3, as DNA: TGTGCCAGTAGGAACAGGGGACACACTGAAGCTTTCTTT.

The sample holds a few counts of this clone. The gene calls are TRBV21-1 and TRBJ1-2; the D call TRBD1 from the table was never checked on the DNA. TRBV21-1 is tagged as a pseudogene. The CDR3 covers 16 residues. Here the CDR3 reads CASSKAGGDRLYGYTF. DNA for the CDR3: TGTGCCAGCAGCAAGGCGGGTGGGGACAGGCTCTATGGCTACACCTTC.

This clone was seen only once. The chain combines TRBV7-2 with TRBJ2-5; possibly TRBD1 for D (7 bases). Trimming removed 6 bases from V and 1 base from J, with 15 bases in between. This CDR3 is built from 15 residues. The V gene's germline CDR1 is SGHTA and CDR2 FQGNSA. CDR3 sequence (DNA): TGTGCCAGCAGTCGATTCCAGGGGGGCCAAGAGACCCAGTACTTC. As protein: CASSRFQGGQETQYF.

The count of this clone is one. The rearrangement joins TRBV6-2 or TRBV6-3 to TRBJ2-2, with 7 bases aligning to TRBD2. Germline values: CDR1 MNHEY, CDR2 SVGEGT. CDR3 length: 15 amino acids. V was clipped by 0 bases and J by 6 bases; unmatched bases: 4. The CDR3 nucleotides read TGTGCCAGCAGTTACTCGGGGGGGTTCGCCGGGGAGCTGTTTTTT. Translating gives CASSYSGGFAGELFF.

The chain carries TRBV3-1 (or the pseudogene TRBV3-2) and TRBJ2-2, with TRBD1 identical over 7 bases. With 4 bases clipped from V and 5 bases from J, the junction kept 13 bases outside the gene matches. This CDR3 is built from 17 residues. CDR1 LGHDT and CDR2 YNNKEL come from the germline V gene (reference sequence). The CDR3 sequence is CASSRRGQLAGTGELFF. The CDR3 nucleotides are TGTGCCAGCAGCCGCCGGGGACAGCTAGCCGGGACCGGGGAGCTGTTTTTT.

The chain combines TRBV27 with TRBJ1-6; D is ambiguous. CDR1 is MNHEY and CDR2 is SMNVEV in the germline V gene (reference sequence). V was clipped by 2 bases and J by 12 bases, with 14 bases between them. The CDR3 sequence is 14 residues long. The CDR3 DNA sequence: TGTGCCAGCAGTTTACCCCCCCCCGGGAAACCCCTCCACTTT. Translated, it gives CASSLPPPGKPLHF.